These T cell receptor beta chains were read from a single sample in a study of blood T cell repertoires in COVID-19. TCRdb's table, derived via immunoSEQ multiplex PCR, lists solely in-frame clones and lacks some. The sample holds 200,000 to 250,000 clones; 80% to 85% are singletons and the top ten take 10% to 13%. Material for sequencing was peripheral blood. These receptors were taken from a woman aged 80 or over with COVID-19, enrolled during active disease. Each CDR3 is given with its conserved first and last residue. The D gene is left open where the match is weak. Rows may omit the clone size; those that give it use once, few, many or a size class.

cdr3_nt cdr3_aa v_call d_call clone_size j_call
TGCGCCAGCAGCCAGGTAGCGGGGGGCTCCCCGAACACCGGGGAGCTGTTTTTT CASSQVAGGSPNTGELFF TRBV4-1 TRBD2 - TRBJ2-2
TGTGCCAGCAGTCCTTACACCGAGAACACTGAAGCTTTCTTT CASSPYTENTEAFF TRBV27 - few TRBJ1-1
TGTGCCAGCTTGATGGATCCCCGGGGAGAGACCCAGTACTTC CASLMDPRGETQYF TRBV5-5 - - TRBJ2-5
TGTGCCAGCAGTTTAGGACAGGGGGGGACAGATACGCAGTATTTT CASSLGQGGTDTQYF TRBV28 TRBD1 - TRBJ2-3
TGTGCCAGCAGCCAAGAGTCGGGACAGGGGTCCACCGGGGAGCTGTTTTTT CASSQESGQGSTGELFF TRBV4-2 TRBD1 - TRBJ2-2
TGTGCCAGCAGCGTAGGTGCGGGGGGCCCAGATACGCAGTATTTT CASSVGAGGPDTQYF TRBV9 TRBD2 - TRBJ2-3
TGTGCCAGCAGCGCACAGCCCCCTTCACCCCTCCACTTT CASSAQPPSPLHF TRBV9 - - TRBJ1-6
TGTGCCAGCAGCCAAGTGGCGGGGAACACTGAAGCTTTCTTT CASSQVAGNTEAFF TRBV3-1/TRBV3-2 - - TRBJ1-1
TGTGCCAGCAGCACCCGACAGCAAGAGACCCAGTACTTC CASSTRQQETQYF TRBV7-2 - - TRBJ2-5
TGTGCCAGTACTGACATGGCCAAAAACATTCAGTACTTC CASTDMAKNIQYF TRBV19 - - TRBJ2-4
TGTGCCACCAGTGGTCTAGCGGGGGGGCCGGAGACCCAGTACTTC CATSGLAGGPETQYF TRBV24-1 TRBD2 - TRBJ2-5
TGTGCCAGCAGTGAACAGCTAGCGGGGAGGAATGAGCAGTTCTTC CASSEQLAGRNEQFF TRBV6-4 TRBD2 - TRBJ2-1
TGTGCCAGCAAAGGGGGGGGAAACACTGAAGCTTTCTTT CASKGGGNTEAFF TRBV6-5 - - TRBJ1-1
TGCGCCAGCAGCCAAGATGACAGGGCGAACTATGGCTACACCTTC CASSQDDRANYGYTF TRBV4-1 TRBD1 - TRBJ1-2
TGTGCCAGCTCTCCCGGGAGCGGAAACACCATATATTTT CASSPGSGNTIYF TRBV18 - - TRBJ1-3
TGTGCCAGCCTCTATACGTTAATTTCGGAGACCCAGTACTTC CASLYTLISETQYF TRBV7-2 - - TRBJ2-5
TGTGCCAGCAGGTCTGCGGATCAGCCCCAGCATTTT CASRSADQPQHF TRBV6-5 - - TRBJ1-5
TGTGCCAGCAGGCGGGATAGCAATCAGCCCCAGCATTTT CASRRDSNQPQHF TRBV2 - - TRBJ1-5
TGCAGCGTTCTCCCACGCAGGGTAGAGACCCAGTACTTC CSVLPRRVETQYF TRBV29-1 - - TRBJ2-5
TGTGCCAGCAGCCCCCGGGACAGGGGGGCCGGGGAGCTGTTTTTT CASSPRDRGAGELFF TRBV3-1/TRBV3-2 TRBD1 - TRBJ2-2
TGTGCCAGCAGCCCACACAGGGCTACTAATGAAAAACTGTTTTTT CASSPHRATNEKLFF TRBV7-2 - - TRBJ1-4
TGTGCCAGCAGCGGACAGGGTGCCGGGGAGCTGTTTTTT CASSGQGAGELFF TRBV6-4 TRBD1 - TRBJ2-2
TGCAGTGCTAGTAGGGGCGACAGGACCAATGGCTACACCTTC CSASRGDRTNGYTF TRBV20-1 - - TRBJ1-2
TGTGCCAGCAGTACCTTAGGGGGAGGGAATGAAAAACTGTTTTTT CASSTLGGGNEKLFF TRBV28 - - TRBJ1-4
TGTGCCAGCAGCCAAATGATAGGACTAGCGGGGAGGTCAGAGACCCAGTACTTC CASSQMIGLAGRSETQYF TRBV3-1/TRBV3-2 TRBD2 - TRBJ2-5
TGTGCCAGCAGCTTAGGGACTACTCCCGATCCCCAGTACTTC CASSLGTTPDPQYF TRBV7-9 - - TRBJ2-5
TGTGCCAGCAGTTCGGACAGGGGGATCTATGGCTACACCTTC CASSSDRGIYGYTF TRBV6-2/TRBV6-3 TRBD1 - TRBJ1-2
TGTGCCAGCAGTCGACCACCCACAGGGATTGAAGCTTTCTTT CASSRPPTGIEAFF TRBV28 - once TRBJ1-1
TGTGCCAGCAGCCAAGGGGAGGGTGAGCAGTTCTTC CASSQGEGEQFF TRBV4-2 TRBD2 - TRBJ2-1
TGTGCCAGCAGCTCCCAGGGGGCGGCTGGGGCCAACGTCCTGACTTTC CASSSQGAAGANVLTF TRBV11-2 TRBD1 - TRBJ2-6
TGTGCCAGCAGCTCCACTTTACCGGGACAAACAAATGAGACCCAGTACTTC CASSSTLPGQTNETQYF TRBV11-2 - - TRBJ2-5
TGTGCCAGCAGGGTACCACAGGGAGCCGGGGAGCTGTTTTTT CASRVPQGAGELFF TRBV28 - - TRBJ2-2
TGTGCCAGCAGCCATGGCTCAGACAAGCCAGATACGCAGTATTTT CASSHGSDKPDTQYF TRBV3-1/TRBV3-2 - - TRBJ2-3
TGTGCCAGCAGCTTACGGGGAGCCTATGGCTACACCTTC CASSLRGAYGYTF TRBV7-9 - - TRBJ1-2
TGTGCCAGCAGCGCAACGCACAGGCCTTTCTCTGGAAACACCATATATTTT CASSATHRPFSGNTIYF TRBV9 - few TRBJ1-3
TGCGCCAGCAGCCTAGGGAACACCGGGGAGCTGTTTTTT CASSLGNTGELFF TRBV5-1 - - TRBJ2-2
TGTGCCAGCAGTCTAAAAGGACAGGGCGCTACCTCTAACTATGGCTACACCTTC CASSLKGQGATSNYGYTF TRBV6-2/TRBV6-3 TRBD1 - TRBJ1-2
TGTGCCAGCAGCCGACAGACCGGGGAGCTGTTTTTT CASSRQTGELFF TRBV7-3 - - TRBJ2-2
TGTGCCAGCAGTGGGGGAGGGACAGGGAAGAACACTGAAGCTTTCTTT CASSGGGTGKNTEAFF TRBV28 TRBD1 - TRBJ1-1
TGTGCCAGCTCCCCAGGACAGGGGGCGGTCTGGGAGCAGTTCTTC CASSPGQGAVWEQFF TRBV18 TRBD1 - TRBJ2-1
TGTGCCAGCAGTAAGGAGACAGGGAGTCAGCCCCAGCATTTT CASSKETGSQPQHF TRBV6-5 TRBD1 - TRBJ1-5
TGTGCCAGTAAGGGACTCCAAGGGGGCCACACAGATACGCAGTATTTT CASKGLQGGHTDTQYF TRBV19 - - TRBJ2-3
TGCGCCAGCAGCTTATTTGAGTTCGGGGAGCTGTTTTTT CASSLFEFGELFF TRBV5-1 - once TRBJ2-2
TGTGCCAGTAGTATTGCGGGACTGAACACTGAAGCTTTCTTT CASSIAGLNTEAFF TRBV19 - once TRBJ1-1
TGTGCCAGCAGCGGGCCGGGGACAGCCCTTAACTATGGCTACACCTTC CASSGPGTALNYGYTF TRBV13 TRBD1 few TRBJ1-2
TGCGCCAGCAGCTTGGAGTCGGGGGGCACCGGGGAGCTGTTTTTT CASSLESGGTGELFF TRBV5-1 TRBD2 - TRBJ2-2
TGCGCCAGCAGCCAAGATGGCGGAGGCCGGGGAGAGCAGTACTTC CASSQDGGGRGEQYF TRBV4-3 - - TRBJ2-7
TGTGCCAGCAGCGACGGGACTAGCGGGGGCTCGAGCACAGATACGCAGTATTTT CASSDGTSGGSSTDTQYF TRBV11-3 TRBD2 - TRBJ2-3
TGTGCCAGCAGCCCTCCGGGAGTGGGCTACAATGAGCAGTTCTTC CASSPPGVGYNEQFF TRBV5-6 - - TRBJ2-1
TGCGCCAGCATGACCGGACAGACCAGCTCCTACGAGCAGTACTTC CASMTGQTSSYEQYF TRBV5-1 - - TRBJ2-7
TGTGCCAGCAGCTTAATACCGGGAGCATGGACTGAAGCTTTCTTT CASSLIPGAWTEAFF TRBV5-5 - - TRBJ1-1
TGCAGCGTTGAACGGGCCACCGCGGGGTCCAAAAACATTCAGTACTTC CSVERATAGSKNIQYF TRBV29-1 - - TRBJ2-4
TGTGCCAGCTCACTATTAATTGGGGGCAGCTCCTATAATTCACCCCTCCACTTT CASSLLIGGSSYNSPLHF TRBV18 - few TRBJ1-6
TGTGCCAGCATATCCGGGGGGAACACTGAAGCTTTCTTT CASISGGNTEAFF TRBV2 - - TRBJ1-1
TGTGCCACCTCGGGACAGATAGGATCACCCCTCCACTTT CATSGQIGSPLHF TRBV12-3/TRBV12-4 TRBD1 few TRBJ1-6
TGTGCCAGCACGTTTACACCCCCAGGGATAGGCTACACCTTC CASTFTPPGIGYTF TRBV28 - - TRBJ1-2
TGTGCCAGCAGGGGGGGGACAGGGGGCAGAACTAATGAAAAACTGTTTTTT CASRGGTGGRTNEKLFF TRBV27 TRBD1 few TRBJ1-4